The source of this T cell receptor beta chain is a study of PD-1 blockade in classical Hodgkin lymphoma. As for the study in general: The patients were dosed with nivolumab 3 mg/kg, infused intravenously every 2 weeks.

Whole-study findings and limits: A significant rise in TCR diversity was seen by C4D1 for CD4+ cells but not for CD8+ cells. Possibly reflecting disease activity or prior therapy, repertoire differences have causes that remain undefined.

Profiling relied on immunoSEQ multiplex PCR, and the TCRdb table lists in-frame clones only, not all of them. The table lists about 94,000 clones, 75% to 90% of them singletons. Comments on this clone: The antigen is not known.

CDR1 SGHAT and CDR2 FQNNGV come from the germline V gene. The CDR3 spans 14 residues. The J segment lost 2 bases and the V segment lost 3 bases, leaving 3 bases of the junction unmatched. Every patient relapsed after autologous stem cell transplantation, and brentuximab vedotin exposure varied. This chain connects TRBV11-2 to TRBJ2-5; 7 nucleotides align to TRBD1. The input for sequencing was peripheral blood mononuclear cells (PBMCs), taken before the second cycle of nivolumab. The clonotype originates from a human donor with classical Hodgkin lymphoma. CDR3 loop: CASSFLGQQETQYF. Here the CDR3 DNA reads TGTGCCAGCAGCTTTTTGGGACAGCAAGAGACCCAGTACTTC. Combining the CDR3 with reference TRBV11-2 and TRBJ2-5 gives the whole variable domain EAGVAQSPRYKIIEKRQSVAFWCNPISGHATLYWYQQILGQGPKLLIQFQNNGVVDDSQLPKDRFSAERLKGVDSTLKIQPAKLEDSAVYLCASSFLGQQETQYFGPGTRLLVL.